This is a list of T cell receptor beta chains from one sample in a study of blood T cell repertoires in COVID-19. TCRdb keeps only in-frame clones here, not all; method: immunoSEQ multiplex PCR. The table records roughly 200,000 clones, around 76% of them present only once. The specimen sequenced was peripheral blood. Every receptor here comes from a woman aged 50 to 60 with active or convalescent COVID-19. Both conserved end residues are part of each CDR3. Fields, in order: CDR3 DNA, CDR3 protein, clone size, D gene, J gene, V gene. The D gene is left open where the match is weak. Not all rows give a size; the values are once, few, many and, for expanded clones, a class.

CDR3nt: TGTGCCAGCAGCTTATCTGCAGGGGGCCAGCCCCAGCATTTT
CDR3aa: CASSLSAGGQPQHF
abundance: -
d_gene: TRBD1
j_gene: TRBJ1-5
v_gene: TRBV7-2

CDR3nt: TGTGCCAGTACCCACCAAACAGGGCTCTCTGGAAACACCATATATTTT
CDR3aa: CASTHQTGLSGNTIYF
abundance: -
d_gene: -
j_gene: TRBJ1-3
v_gene: TRBV19

CDR3nt: TGCGCCAGCAGCCACGCGACAGGAATCGGGTTATGTGACGAGCAGTACTTC
CDR3aa: CASSHATGIGLCDEQYF
abundance: few
d_gene: -
j_gene: TRBJ2-7
v_gene: TRBV4-3

CDR3nt: TGTGCCAGCTCACCGGAGGCGGGGGCAGATACGCAGTATTTT
CDR3aa: CASSPEAGADTQYF
abundance: few
d_gene: TRBD2
j_gene: TRBJ2-3
v_gene: TRBV18

CDR3nt: TGTGCCAGCAGCGTAGCTACGACAGGGGCGGCGGAGACCCAGTACTTC
CDR3aa: CASSVATTGAAETQYF
abundance: -
d_gene: TRBD1
j_gene: TRBJ2-5
v_gene: TRBV9

CDR3nt: TGTGCCAGCAGCTTGAGCGGTTCACTAGCCAAAAACATTCAGTACTTC
CDR3aa: CASSLSGSLAKNIQYF
abundance: -
d_gene: -
j_gene: TRBJ2-4
v_gene: TRBV5-4

CDR3nt: TGTGCCAGCAGCCCCCGGGGGTACGGGCAGCCCCAGCATTTT
CDR3aa: CASSPRGYGQPQHF
abundance: -
d_gene: -
j_gene: TRBJ1-5
v_gene: TRBV28

CDR3nt: TGTGCCAGCTCGACAGGGGGCGCGGTTGGCAATCAGCCCCAGCATTTT
CDR3aa: CASSTGGAVGNQPQHF
abundance: -
d_gene: TRBD1
j_gene: TRBJ1-5
v_gene: TRBV18

CDR3nt: TGTGCCAGCAGTTTAATTTCGTACGAGCAGTACTTC
CDR3aa: CASSLISYEQYF
abundance: once
d_gene: -
j_gene: TRBJ2-7
v_gene: TRBV28

CDR3nt: TGCGCCAGCAGCCCAGGACAGTCCGAGTTGGTCGGGGAGCTGTTTTTT
CDR3aa: CASSPGQSELVGELFF
abundance: -
d_gene: -
j_gene: TRBJ2-2
v_gene: TRBV5-1

CDR3nt: TGTGCCTGGAGCGGAGGGGTAGGAGGAAACACCATATATTTT
CDR3aa: CAWSGGVGGNTIYF
abundance: -
d_gene: -
j_gene: TRBJ1-3
v_gene: TRBV30

CDR3nt: TGTGCCAGTAGGCTAGGTTATGAGCAGTTCTTC
CDR3aa: CASRLGYEQFF
abundance: -
d_gene: -
j_gene: TRBJ2-1
v_gene: TRBV19

CDR3nt: TGTGCCAGCAGCACACGACAGGGGCTCGGCACTGAAGCTTTCTTT
CDR3aa: CASSTRQGLGTEAFF
abundance: -
d_gene: TRBD1
j_gene: TRBJ1-1
v_gene: TRBV7-2

CDR3nt: TGTGCCAGCTCAGCGCGGACTAGCGGGGGAAATGAGCAGTTCTTC
CDR3aa: CASSARTSGGNEQFF
abundance: once
d_gene: TRBD2
j_gene: TRBJ2-1
v_gene: TRBV18

CDR3nt: TGTGCCAGTAGTATATCAGGGGCAACCGGGGAGCTGTTTTTT
CDR3aa: CASSISGATGELFF
abundance: -
d_gene: -
j_gene: TRBJ2-2
v_gene: TRBV19

CDR3nt: TGCAGCGGTCGGGTGTTGGGTGACACTGAAGCTTTCTTT
CDR3aa: CSGRVLGDTEAFF
abundance: -
d_gene: -
j_gene: TRBJ1-1
v_gene: TRBV29-1

CDR3nt: TGTGCCAGCAGCTTGCAGGGATTGGCCTCTTACAATGAGCAGTTCTTC
CDR3aa: CASSLQGLASYNEQFF
abundance: -
d_gene: -
j_gene: TRBJ2-1
v_gene: TRBV7-2

CDR3nt: TGTGCCAGCAGCCAAGATCGGGTAGCGGCCCCCAACAATGAGCAGTTCTTC
CDR3aa: CASSQDRVAAPNNEQFF
abundance: -
d_gene: -
j_gene: TRBJ2-1
v_gene: TRBV4-2

CDR3nt: TGTGCCAGTAGGCGGACAGGGGACTATAATTCACCCCTCCACTTT
CDR3aa: CASRRTGDYNSPLHF
abundance: few
d_gene: TRBD1
j_gene: TRBJ1-6
v_gene: TRBV19

CDR3nt: TGTGCCAGCAGGGGGGGGTCCAGAGGGGAAAAACTGTTTTTT
CDR3aa: CASRGGSRGEKLFF
abundance: -
d_gene: -
j_gene: TRBJ1-4
v_gene: TRBV4-2

CDR3nt: TGTGCCAGCAGCTTAGCAGCAGGGGGCTCCTATGGCTACACCTTC
CDR3aa: CASSLAAGGSYGYTF
abundance: -
d_gene: TRBD1
j_gene: TRBJ1-2
v_gene: TRBV7-9

CDR3nt: TGTGCCAGCAGCCCACGGACAGGGGCAACTAATGAAAAACTGTTTTTT
CDR3aa: CASSPRTGATNEKLFF
abundance: -
d_gene: TRBD1
j_gene: TRBJ1-4
v_gene: TRBV7-8

CDR3nt: TGTGCCAGCAGCCAAGATGGGGACTCATCAGATACGCAGTATTTT
CDR3aa: CASSQDGDSSDTQYF
abundance: -
d_gene: -
j_gene: TRBJ2-3
v_gene: TRBV4-2

CDR3nt: TGTGCAAGTCGCCTCCCCGGACAGGGCGCCGAGCAGTACTTC
CDR3aa: CASRLPGQGAEQYF
abundance: -
d_gene: -
j_gene: TRBJ2-7
v_gene: TRBV12-2

CDR3nt: TGCGCCAGCAGCCCCTACCCACTAGCGGGGGGGAACACCGGGGAGCTGTTTTTT
CDR3aa: CASSPYPLAGGNTGELFF
abundance: -
d_gene: TRBD2
j_gene: TRBJ2-2
v_gene: TRBV5-1

CDR3nt: TGCGCCAGCAGCTTGGAGGGACAGGGGAATTCACCCCTCCACTTT
CDR3aa: CASSLEGQGNSPLHF
abundance: -
d_gene: TRBD1
j_gene: TRBJ1-6
v_gene: TRBV5-1

CDR3nt: TGTGCCAGCAGTTCCGTGAACACTGAAGCTTTCTTT
CDR3aa: CASSSVNTEAFF
abundance: many
d_gene: -
j_gene: TRBJ1-1
v_gene: TRBV12-3/TRBV12-4

CDR3nt: TGTGCCAGTGAACAGGGGGCGGTCTATGGCTACACCTTC
CDR3aa: CASEQGAVYGYTF
abundance: -
d_gene: TRBD1
j_gene: TRBJ1-2
v_gene: TRBV28

CDR3nt: TGTGCCAGCAGCGTACCCGGGGAGCAGCTGAGCGGCTACACCTTC
CDR3aa: CASSVPGEQLSGYTF
abundance: -
d_gene: -
j_gene: TRBJ1-2
v_gene: TRBV9

CDR3nt: TGTGCCAGCAGCCCCTTGGTAGGCGGCACTGAAGCTTTCTTT
CDR3aa: CASSPLVGGTEAFF
abundance: -
d_gene: -
j_gene: TRBJ1-1
v_gene: TRBV5-4

CDR3nt: TGCGCCAGCAGGGAAGGAGGCTCTGGGGCCAACGTCCTGACTTTC
CDR3aa: CASREGGSGANVLTF
abundance: -
d_gene: -
j_gene: TRBJ2-6
v_gene: TRBV5-1

CDR3nt: TGTGCCAGCAGTGCGGACAGGGGGCGTCCCCGCTCCTACGAGCAGTACTTC
CDR3aa: CASSADRGRPRSYEQYF
abundance: few
d_gene: TRBD1
j_gene: TRBJ2-7
v_gene: TRBV27

CDR3nt: TGTGCCAGTAGGGGGCCCTTCGAGGCAGACACTGAAGCTTTCTTT
CDR3aa: CASRGPFEADTEAFF
abundance: -
d_gene: -
j_gene: TRBJ1-1
v_gene: TRBV19

CDR3nt: TGTGCCAGCAGCGCCGGACGGCTGGCGGGCCAAGAGACCCAGTACTTC
CDR3aa: CASSAGRLAGQETQYF
abundance: -
d_gene: -
j_gene: TRBJ2-5
v_gene: TRBV5-4

CDR3nt: TGTGCCAGCAGCCGTTCCGGGACTTACCTTATAAAGCAGTACTTC
CDR3aa: CASSRSGTYLIKQYF
abundance: many
d_gene: -
j_gene: TRBJ2-7
v_gene: TRBV11-2

CDR3nt: TGTGCCAGCGGCAGGGGGCAAAATTCACCCCTCCACTTT
CDR3aa: CASGRGQNSPLHF
abundance: -
d_gene: TRBD1
j_gene: TRBJ1-6
v_gene: TRBV4-2

CDR3nt: TGTGCCAGCGGACGACAGGGTCCCTACGAGCAGTACTTC
CDR3aa: CASGRQGPYEQYF
abundance: -
d_gene: TRBD1
j_gene: TRBJ2-7
v_gene: TRBV2

CDR3nt: TGTGCCAGCAGTTTATGGGGAGGGGAGACCCAGTACTTC
CDR3aa: CASSLWGGETQYF
abundance: few
d_gene: TRBD2
j_gene: TRBJ2-5
v_gene: TRBV27

CDR3nt: TGCAGCGTAACCGGACAGACCTACGAGCAGTACTTC
CDR3aa: CSVTGQTYEQYF
abundance: -
d_gene: -
j_gene: TRBJ2-7
v_gene: TRBV29-1

CDR3nt: TGTGCCAGCAGTGAATACCCTAGCGGGAGGTCCTACAATGAGCAGTTCTTC
CDR3aa: CASSEYPSGRSYNEQFF
abundance: -
d_gene: TRBD2
j_gene: TRBJ2-1
v_gene: TRBV6-1

CDR3nt: TGTGCCAGCTCACCCAACCTAGCGGGAGGGCCTGGAGCCGGGGAGCTGTTTTTT
CDR3aa: CASSPNLAGGPGAGELFF
abundance: -
d_gene: TRBD2
j_gene: TRBJ2-2
v_gene: TRBV18

CDR3nt: TGTGCCAGCAGCTTTTCACAGTCATACGAGCAGTACTTC
CDR3aa: CASSFSQSYEQYF
abundance: few
d_gene: -
j_gene: TRBJ2-7
v_gene: TRBV7-9

CDR3nt: TGTGCCAGCAGTTTCAAAGGACAGGGAAGGAATCAGCCCCAGCATTTT
CDR3aa: CASSFKGQGRNQPQHF
abundance: -
d_gene: TRBD1
j_gene: TRBJ1-5
v_gene: TRBV6-6

CDR3nt: TGTGCCAGCAGCGTTGAGCACCACTCTGGAAACACCATATATTTT
CDR3aa: CASSVEHHSGNTIYF
abundance: -
d_gene: -
j_gene: TRBJ1-3
v_gene: TRBV9

CDR3nt: TGTGCCAGCAGCTTATCCGGCGGGAGGAGCCACGAGCAGTACTTC
CDR3aa: CASSLSGGRSHEQYF
abundance: -
d_gene: TRBD2
j_gene: TRBJ2-7
v_gene: TRBV7-2

CDR3nt: TGTGCCATCGAGACGGGACTGGGGAATGAGCAGTTCTTC
CDR3aa: CAIETGLGNEQFF
abundance: once
d_gene: -
j_gene: TRBJ2-1
v_gene: TRBV7-9

CDR3nt: TGTGCCAGCAGCCCAGGACAGTTCATCGCATCGAACACTGAAGCTTTCTTT
CDR3aa: CASSPGQFIASNTEAFF
abundance: -
d_gene: -
j_gene: TRBJ1-1
v_gene: TRBV11-2

CDR3nt: TGCGCCAGCAGCTTGGTTGCGGGACTCTCTGGAAACACCATATATTTT
CDR3aa: CASSLVAGLSGNTIYF
abundance: -
d_gene: -
j_gene: TRBJ1-3
v_gene: TRBV5-1

CDR3nt: TGTGCCAGCAGCTTGAAGCGGGTCCCCTACAATGAGCAGTTCTTC
CDR3aa: CASSLKRVPYNEQFF
abundance: -
d_gene: -
j_gene: TRBJ2-1
v_gene: TRBV5-6

CDR3nt: TGTGCCAGCAGCGTAGGCGGGGAGTACAATGAGCAGTTCTTC
CDR3aa: CASSVGGEYNEQFF
abundance: -
d_gene: -
j_gene: TRBJ2-1
v_gene: TRBV9